This TCR beta chain was found in a study of CD8 T cells in Susac syndrome. Comment on this clonotype: Antigen: not known.

Study-level findings and limits: As the study acknowledged, the number of individuals in its TCR sequencing and HLA analysis was relatively small.

Reverse transcription used roughly 0.45 to 1 ug RNA and random hexamers. The TCR beta CDR3 was amplified by immunoSEQ multiplex PCR across 54 Vbeta, 13 Jbeta. TCRdb processed the immunoSEQ multiplex PCR reads anew with MiXCR; each CDR3 protein has one entry. The data hold just over 300,000 distinct CDR3 sequences, with about 91% observed a single time. The sample taken for sequencing was CD4+ T cells from PBMCs. This TCR was sampled from a human donor with multiple sclerosis.

As DNA, the CDR3 is TGTGCCCACTCCCCTCAGGGCGGGGGGGCCAATGAGCAGTTCTTC. Translating gives CAHSPQGGGANEQFF. The genes are TRBV30 and TRBJ2-1; 9 bases align to TRBD2. Germline-derived CDR1 and CDR2 are GTSNPN and SVGIG (reference sequence). The CDR3 has 15 amino acids. Losses at the gene ends were 8 bases for V and 6 bases for J; bases not matched to a gene: 14.